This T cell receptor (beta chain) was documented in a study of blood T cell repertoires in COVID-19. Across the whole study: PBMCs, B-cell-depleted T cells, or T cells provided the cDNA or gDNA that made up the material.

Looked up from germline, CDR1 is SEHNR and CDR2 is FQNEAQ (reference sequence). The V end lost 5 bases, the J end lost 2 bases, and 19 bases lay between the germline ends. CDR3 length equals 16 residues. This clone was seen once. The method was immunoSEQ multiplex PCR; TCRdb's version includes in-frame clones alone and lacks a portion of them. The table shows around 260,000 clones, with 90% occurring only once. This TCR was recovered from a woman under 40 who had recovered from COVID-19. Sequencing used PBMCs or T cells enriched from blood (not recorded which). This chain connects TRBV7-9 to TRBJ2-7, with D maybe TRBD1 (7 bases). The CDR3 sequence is CASSKPRQGGTYEQYF. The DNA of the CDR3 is TGTGCCAGCAGCAAACCCCGGCAGGGGGGAACCTACGAGCAGTACTTC.